These T cell receptor beta chains were read from a single sample in a study of T cells in Graves' hyperthyroidism and ophthalmopathy. TCRdb ran MiXCR on the multiplex PCR reads and lists one entry per CDR3 protein. The data hold nearly 600,000 distinct CDR3 sequences, with more than 13% observed a single time. Sequencing input: blood. The receptors come from a woman under 30 with Graves' ophthalmopathy. Each CDR3 is given with its conserved first and last residue. D genes are given only for firm matches. Rows may omit the clone size; those that give it use once, few, many or a size class.

V gene	clone size	D gene	J gene	CDR3 DNA	CDR3 protein
TRBV6-1	many	NA	TRBJ1-1	TGTGCCAGCAGTGAAGTCGGACAGCTCACTGAAGCTTTCTTT	CASSEVGQLTEAFF
TRBV9	NA	TRBD2	TRBJ2-7	TGTGCCAGCAGCGAAGACGGTCTAGTCGGGAGGGAGCAGTACTTC	CASSEDGLVGREQYF
TRBV5-1	NA	NA	TRBJ1-6	TGCGCCAGCAGGCAGGACAGCTCCTATAATTCACCCCTCCACTTT	CASRQDSSYNSPLHF
TRBV10-2	few	TRBD2	TRBJ2-7	TGCGCCAGCGGTCTTAGCGGGACCGGCGAGCAGTACTTC	CASGLSGTGEQYF
TRBV7-9	many	TRBD2	TRBJ2-7	TGTGCCAGCAGCTCTCTACCCGGCGGGGGTACCTACGAGCAGTACTTC	CASSSLPGGGTYEQYF
TRBV5-1	few	NA	TRBJ1-3	TGCGCCAGCAGCTTGACAGCCGCGGGCTCTGGAAACACCATATATTTT	CASSLTAAGSGNTIYF
TRBV30	many	TRBD1	TRBJ2-3	TGTGCCTGGAGTACTGGACAGGGGGGGGATACGCAGTATTTT	CAWSTGQGGDTQYF
TRBV5-1	many	NA	TRBJ1-2	TGCGCCAGCAGCTTGGATCGGACGACTTTCGGGGGCAACTATGGCTACACCTTC	CASSLDRTTFGGNYGYTF
TRBV6-2/TRBV6-3	many	NA	TRBJ1-2	TGTGCCAGCAGTCCCAGGGCTAACTATGGCTACACCTTC	CASSPRANYGYTF
TRBV4-1	few	NA	TRBJ2-1	TGCGCCAGCAGCCAATCCCCGGGACTTAGCTCCTACAATGAGCAGTTCTTC	CASSQSPGLSSYNEQFF
TRBV20-1	NA	TRBD2	TRBJ2-1	TGCAGTGCTAGAGATTCGGGACTAGCTATGGATGAGCAGTTCTTC	CSARDSGLAMDEQFF
TRBV12-5	NA	TRBD2	TRBJ2-2	TGTGCTAGCACGAGCGGGGCGATAACCGGGGAGCTGTTTTTT	CASTSGAITGELFF
TRBV7-9	many	TRBD1	TRBJ2-4	TGTGCCAGCAGATCCGTCCCCCCTTTGAGACAGGGTGGTTGGATCGCCAAAAACATTCAGTACTTC	CASRSVPPLRQGGWIAKNIQYF
TRBV20-1	few	NA	TRBJ1-5	TGCAGTGCTAGATATGCAAATCAGCCCCAGCATTTT	CSARYANQPQHF
TRBV4-3	few	NA	TRBJ2-7	TGCGCCAGCAGCCAAGACCTCGGGGCGGCGGATGAGCAGTACTTC	CASSQDLGAADEQYF
TRBV15	many	NA	TRBJ2-7	TGTGCCACCAGCAGAGATCACGGGGGCATGGGGTACGAGCAGTACTTC	CATSRDHGGMGYEQYF
TRBV6-2/TRBV6-3	NA	NA	TRBJ2-7	TGTGCCAGCAGAGTCCTACAGGGAGGCTCCTACGAGCAGTACTTC	CASRVLQGGSYEQYF
TRBV5-6	NA	NA	TRBJ1-1	TGTGCCAGCAGCTGGGACCTAGGGGGTGATGAAGCTTTCTTT	CASSWDLGGDEAFF
TRBV3-1	many	NA	TRBJ1-3	TGTGCCAGCAGCCAAGAAGGAAACACCATATATTTT	CASSQEGNTIYF
TRBV7-2	many	NA	TRBJ2-7	TGTGCCAGCAGCTTAGCGGGATTGGGCTCCTACGAGCAGTACTTC	CASSLAGLGSYEQYF
TRBV7-8	many	NA	TRBJ2-1	TGTGCCAGCAGCTTAGCGCGGAGGGAGACCTCCTACAATGAGCAGTTCTTC	CASSLARRETSYNEQFF
TRBV3-1	many	NA	TRBJ2-7	TGTGCCAGCAGCCAAGATTTCTCCAGGGTCTACGAGCAGTACTTC	CASSQDFSRVYEQYF
TRBV7-2	many	TRBD2	TRBJ2-1	TGTGCCAGCAGCTCGCGGGAGGCCGGGGATGAGCAGTTCTTC	CASSSREAGDEQFF
TRBV18	many	NA	TRBJ2-7	TGTGCCAGCTCACCAAGCAACAGGGAATACGAGCAGTACTTC	CASSPSNREYEQYF
TRBV6-1	many	TRBD1	TRBJ1-4	TGTGCCAGCCGGCGGACAGGTCATGAAAAACTGTTTTTT	CASRRTGHEKLFF
TRBV27	few	NA	TRBJ1-5	TGTGCCAGCAGTCCACGGGCAGCCTCCCATCAGCCCCAGCATTTT	CASSPRAASHQPQHF
TRBV4-1	NA	NA	TRBJ1-5	TGCGCCAGCAGCCACTCCCTGATCCAGGCTAGACAGGAAAATCAGCCCCAGCATTTT	CASSHSLIQARQENQPQHF
TRBV7-2	many	NA	TRBJ2-1	TGTGCCAGCAGCTTAATCCGTCGCCACAATGAGCAGTTCTTC	CASSLIRRHNEQFF
TRBV19	few	NA	TRBJ1-2	TGTGCCAGTAGTCGTCCGCGGGGGCCCTATGGCTACACCTTC	CASSRPRGPYGYTF
TRBV6-1	few	TRBD1	TRBJ1-5	TGTGCCAGCAGATCTACAGGGGACCATCAGCCCCAGCATTTT	CASRSTGDHQPQHF
TRBV19	few	NA	TRBJ1-1	TGTGCCAGTAGTTCCTCGATCCAGGGGAGGACTGAAGCTTTCTTT	CASSSSIQGRTEAFF
TRBV24-1	once	NA	TRBJ2-7	TGTGCCACCAGTGGCGGGGACTCCTACGAGCAGTACTTC	CATSGGDSYEQYF
TRBV6-1	many	TRBD2	TRBJ2-1	TGTGCCAGCACTCCAGGGACTAGCGGGAGGGCCTACTACAATGAGCAGTTCTTC	CASTPGTSGRAYYNEQFF
TRBV6-1	many	TRBD2	TRBJ2-7	TGTGCCAGCAGTTTTAGCGGGAGGGCCTGGGTTGACGAGCAGTACTTC	CASSFSGRAWVDEQYF
TRBV11-1	many	TRBD1	TRBJ2-2	TGTGCCAGCAGCTTAGTACGACAGGGCTTCACCGGGGAGCTGTTTTTT	CASSLVRQGFTGELFF
TRBV6-2/TRBV6-3	many	TRBD1	TRBJ2-1	TGTGCCAGCAAAGCAGGGGGCAATGAGCAGTTCTTC	CASKAGGNEQFF
TRBV11-2	many	NA	TRBJ1-3	TGTGCCAGCAGCCCAGATTATTCTGGAAACACCATATATTTT	CASSPDYSGNTIYF
TRBV7-9	many	TRBD1	TRBJ1-4	TGTGCCAGCAGCTTAGCTCGTTGGGGACAGATAGATGAAAAACTGTTTTTT	CASSLARWGQIDEKLFF
TRBV14	many	NA	TRBJ2-3	TGTGCCAGCAGCCTACGGGACATTAGCACAGATACGCAGTATTTT	CASSLRDISTDTQYF
TRBV5-1	few	TRBD1	TRBJ2-3	TGCGCCAGCAGCATCCGGGACAGGGGAGCAGATACGCAGTATTTT	CASSIRDRGADTQYF
TRBV7-3	many	NA	TRBJ2-7	TGTGCCAGCAGCTTAACGTACGGGGCCCCTAACGAGCAGTACTTC	CASSLTYGAPNEQYF
TRBV7-8	many	NA	TRBJ1-1	TGTGCCACCTCACTAAGGCAGGGAGGGGGCACTGAAGCTTTCTTT	CATSLRQGGGTEAFF
TRBV5-1	many	NA	TRBJ2-7	TGCGCCAGCAGCTTACGCCAGGGCGGCTACGAGCAGTACTTC	CASSLRQGGYEQYF
TRBV28	many	TRBD1	TRBJ1-2	TGTGCCAGCAGATCAGGGGGCAAGGATGGCTACACCTTC	CASRSGGKDGYTF
TRBV7-9	NA	TRBD1	TRBJ2-5	TGTGCCAGCAGTTACTCTAGGGACAGCCAAGAGACCCAGTACTTC	CASSYSRDSQETQYF
TRBV19	NA	NA	TRBJ1-5	TGTGCCAGTAGTATAGGCGCGGTACATAGCAATCAGCCCCAGCATTTT	CASSIGAVHSNQPQHF